One sample yielded the 16 T cell receptor beta chains listed below, sequenced in a study of OX40 agonist ivuxolimab in advanced cancers. The assay was immunoSEQ multiplex PCR, and TCRdb's table has in-frame clones only and misses some. In the table there are about 42,000 clones, 80% to 90% of which are singletons. The starting material was CD4+ or CD8+ T cells sorted from blood, obtained in a trial of the OX40 agonist ivuxolimab. These receptor sequences come from an adult with an advanced solid tumor such as melanoma, head and neck, liver or kidney cancer.

This chain uses TRBV30 with TRBJ2-1; 9 positions agree with TRBD2. The CDR3 has 13 amino acids. Germline V lookup: CDR1 GTSNPN, CDR2 SVGIG (reference sequence). J gave up 8 bases and V 3 bases, and 5 bases lay outside the gene matches. The CDR3 nucleotides are TGTGCCTGGAGCAGCGGGGGGCGCGATGAGCAGTTCTTC. Protein: CAWSSGGRDEQFF.

V and J are TRBV5-4 and TRBJ2-3; D gene uncertain. The V end was cut by 2 bases, the J end by 1 base, with 5 bases between. Germline V gives CDR1 SGHNT, CDR2 YYREEE (reference sequence). The CDR3 totals 13 residues. Here the CDR3 reads CASSFQGTDTQYF. The CDR3 DNA follows: TGTGCCAGCAGCTTCCAGGGCACAGATACGCAGTATTTT.

This chain joins TRBV4-1 and TRBJ2-1; 11 bases align to TRBD1. The V segment lost 4 bases and the J segment 8 bases; nucleotides outside the gene matches: 10. Germline assignment: CDR1 MGHRA and CDR2 YSYEKL. The CDR3 covers 16 residues. CDR3 sequence: CASSRIPGQGDDEQFF. The CDR3 bases are TGCGCCAGCAGCCGGATCCCGGGACAGGGGGACGATGAGCAGTTCTTC.

This clone was counted a single time. The rearrangement links TRBV28 to TRBJ2-5; D unclear. With 2 bases removed from V and 5 bases from J, the gap between germline ends came to 9 bases. The CDR3 extends over 13 amino acids. Germline loops: CDR1 MDHEN, CDR2 SYDVKM. Here the CDR3 DNA reads TGTGCCAGCAGTTTAGGGTCGAAGGAGACCCAGTACTTC. Protein product: CASSLGSKETQYF.

V and J are TRBV11-2 and TRBJ2-5; D is possibly TRBD1 (6 bases). There are 16 residues in the CDR3. Germline CDR1 is SGHAT and CDR2 is FQNNGV. V lost 5 bases to trimming and J lost 5 bases, with 21 bases between them. Here the CDR3 reads CASSPSRLGAWETQYF. The DNA for the CDR3 is TGTGCCAGCAGCCCTAGTCGATTGGGGGCATGGGAGACCCAGTACTTC.

The chain employs TRBV29-1 and TRBJ2-1; D may be TRBD2 (5 bases). The CDR3 spans 13 residues. The V gene's germline CDR1 is SQVTM and CDR2 ANQGSEA. V dropped 8 bases and J dropped 9 bases, with 20 bases sitting between them. This CDR3 is CSCLEGTVGEQFF. The DNA of the CDR3 is TGCAGCTGTCTCGAGGGTACGGTGGGTGAGCAGTTCTTC.

This rearrangement joins TRBV7-9 to TRBJ2-1, with no clear D. Trimming left V 1 base short and J 6 bases short, with 13 bases between. The CDR3 contains 15 residues. Germline lookup yields CDR1 SEHNR and CDR2 FQNEAQ (reference sequence). The CDR3 loop reads CASSLGNAGPNEQFF. In DNA, the CDR3 is TGTGCCAGCAGCTTAGGTAATGCCGGACCCAATGAGCAGTTCTTC.

The chain combines TRBV6-5 with TRBJ1-6, with D possibly TRBD1 on 5 matching bases. Germline V gene sequence: CDR1 MNHEY, CDR2 SVGAGI. Between the trimmed V and J ends, which lost 6 bases and 14 bases, there was a span of 14 bases. The CDR3 has 12 amino acids. CDR3 region: CASSPIGGSLHF. In nucleotides, the CDR3 is TGTGCCAGCAGCCCAATTGGGGGTTCCCTCCACTTT.

The sample holds one count of this clone. This rearrangement joins TRBV5-1 to TRBJ1-1; no clear D gene. CDR1 and CDR2 from the germline V gene are SGHRS and YFSETQ. V lost 1 base and J 1 base, leaving 8 bases between the germline ends. The length of the CDR3 is 14 residues. The CDR3 region is CASSLSSGNTEAFF. Written as DNA, the CDR3 is TGCGCCAGCAGCTTGTCATCGGGGAACACTGAAGCTTTCTTT.

The rearrangement links TRBV6-1 to TRBJ2-1; 12 bases are shared with TRBD1. V shed 5 bases, J shed 6 bases, and the junction held 5 bases outside the gene matches. Germline-derived CDR1 and CDR2 are MNHNS and SASEGT. This CDR3 has 15 residues. The CDR3 coding sequence is TGTGCCAGCAGTTCGGGACAGGGGGCCGTCAATGAGCAGTTCTTC. This codes for CASSSGQGAVNEQFF.

J is TRBJ2-2 and V is TRBV4-2; TRBD1 is a possible D gene (6 bases). Between the trimmed V and J ends, which lost 10 bases and 0 bases, there was a span of 12 bases. The CDR3 runs 14 residues. The germline V gene has CDR1 LGHNA and CDR2 YNFKEQ. CDR3 protein: CAISGHANTGELFF. The DNA of the CDR3 is TGTGCCATCTCGGGACACGCGAACACCGGGGAGCTGTTTTTT.

The chain couples TRBV9 to TRBJ2-3, with a weak D call TRBD1 (6 bases). There are 16 residues in the CDR3. The ends were cut back, 3 bases at V and 4 bases at J, with 18 bases in the middle. CDR1 is SGDLS and CDR2 is YYNGEE in the germline V gene. DNA of the CDR3: TGTGCCAGCAGCGCTGGTACAGGGTACGGTGCAGATACGCAGTATTTT. This translates into CASSAGTGYGADTQYF.

The V gene is TRBV15, the J gene TRBJ1-1; the match to TRBD1 covers 7 bases. The CDR3 consists of 16 residues. The germline V gene has CDR1 LNHNV and CDR2 YYDKDF (reference sequence). The V and J ends lost 1 base and 6 bases, in that order; junction bases with no gene match: 11. The CDR3 is CATSRGQGGIGAEAFF. The CDR3 region has the DNA TGTGCCACCAGCAGAGGACAGGGTGGAATTGGGGCTGAAGCTTTCTTT.

This sequence joins TRBV14 and TRBJ1-1; 7 nucleotides agree with TRBD1. The CDR3 contains 14 residues. Germline trimming cut 0 bases from V and 6 bases from J; bases unmatched to any gene: 4. Per the germline V gene, CDR1 is SGHDN and CDR2 is FVKESK. CDR3 region: CASSQDGGTAEAFF. For the CDR3, the DNA is TGTGCCAGCAGCCAAGATGGAGGGACAGCTGAAGCTTTCTTT.

The chain carries TRBV9 and TRBJ2-5; D tentatively fits TRBD1 or TRBD2 (6 bases each). V shed 2 bases and J shed 5 bases, with 10 bases lying between them. CDR1 and CDR2 (germline): SGDLS, YYNGEE. The CDR3 is 13 residues long. The CDR3 nucleotides read TGTGCCAGCAGCGTCGGAGGGGGGGAGACCCAGTACTTC. Translation: CASSVGGGETQYF. The full variable domain, in which reference TRBV9 and TRBJ2-5 provide the parts outside the CDR3, is DSGVTQTPKHLITATGQRVTLRCSPRSGDLSVYWYQQSLDQGLQFLIQYYNGEERAKGNILERFSAQQFPDLHSELNLSSLELGDSALYFCASSVGGGETQYFGPGTRLLVL.

The chain couples TRBV18 to TRBJ1-4; D gene unclear. In germline, CDR1 is KGHSH, CDR2 LQKENI. V was clipped by 0 bases and J by 0 bases, with 5 bases between them. The CDR3 extends over 15 amino acids. The CDR3 here is CASSPPGATNEKLFF. The CDR3 nucleotides read TGTGCCAGCTCACCACCGGGCGCAACTAATGAAAAACTGTTTTTT.